These 18 T cell receptor beta chains share one sample of origin, sequenced in a study of vaccination and CD4 T cells after COVID-19 (dated by TCRdb to 2021 to 2024). The sample's treatment or condition label is to be understood as: approximately 11-day PBMC culture with coronavirus spike peptide pools or control peptides (ViraFEST assay). CD4+ T cells from unexposed donors were collected before the COVID-19 pandemic (2011-2018). The library was obtained by PCR. The sample was run on an Illumina iSeq 100. DNA from cultured CD4+ T cells was subjected to TCR sequencing with the Oncomine TCR Beta short-read assay at the Johns Hopkins FTIC core. Through fastp at Q25 and MiXCR, TCRdb rebuilt clones from the public reads, retaining in-frame beta chains. Rows with a matching CDR3 protein are joined into one entry that keeps the most common DNA and genes. The sample table contains 8,800 or so distinct CDR3 sequences; only one count was recorded for 40% to 55% of them. Approximately 15% of the sample belongs to the ten largest clones.

Their recognized antigens are unknown. The material sequenced was CD4+ T cells from blood, cultured in vitro. These receptors were taken from a human donor in good health.

V gene TRBV27 combines with J gene TRBJ2-2; TRBD2 matches 7 bases. The germline V gene has CDR1 MNHEY and CDR2 SMNVEV (reference sequence). Trimming removed 7 bases from V and 4 bases from J; junction bases left unmatched: 9. CDR3 length: 15 residues. DNA of the CDR3: TGTGCCAGCAAAGGGGAGGGCGGTGGCACCGGGGAGCTGTTTTTT. Protein: CASKGEGGGTGELFF.

The CDR3 coding sequence is TGTGCCAGCAGCTCGACAGGGGGCAATGAAAAACTGTTTTTT. This codes for CASSSTGGNEKLFF. The chain links TRBV7-6 to TRBJ1-4; TRBD1 matches 10 bases. Germline-derived CDR1 and CDR2 are SGHVS and FNYEAQ. The ends lost 4 bases at V and 5 bases at J; junction bases unmatched: 1. The length of the CDR3 is 14 residues. Together with reference TRBV7-6 and TRBJ1-4, the CDR3 gives the full variable domain: GAGVSQSPRYKVTKRGQDVALRCDPISGHVSLYWYRQALGQGPEFLTYFNYEAQQDKSGLPNDRFSAERPEGSISTLTIQRTEQRDSAMYRCASSSTGGNEKLFFGSGTQLSVL.

This clonotype came up a few times. This rearrangement joins TRBV24-1 to TRBJ2-5, with 8 bases matching TRBD2. The germline V gene encodes CDR1 KGHDR and CDR2 SFDVKD. CDR3 length: 15 residues. Losses at the gene ends were 4 bases for V and 1 base for J; bases not matched to a gene: 4. CDR3 nucleotides: TGTGCCACCAGTGACCCGCGGGGGGTCCAAGAGACCCAGTACTTC. Translation gives CATSDPRGVQETQYF.

This clonotype was seen more than once but under ten times. The rearrangement joins TRBV6-1 to TRBJ2-1, with unresolved D. CDR1 and CDR2 from the germline V gene are MNHNS and SASEGT. The CDR3 spans 12 residues. V lost 6 bases and J 6 bases, leaving 9 bases between the germline ends. CDR3 sequence reads: CASRSRSNEQFF. The CDR3 DNA follows: TGTGCCAGCAGGTCGAGAAGCAATGAGCAGTTCTTC.

This CDR3 is CASSLGGGQEKLFF. CDR3 nucleotides: TGTGCCAGCAGCTTAGGAGGAGGACAGGAAAAACTGTTTTTT. The V call is TRBV7-9, the J call TRBJ1-4, with D perhaps matching TRBD1 (6 bases). Between the trimmed V and J ends, which lost 1 base and 8 bases, there was a span of 11 bases. Germline values: CDR1 SEHNR, CDR2 FQNEAQ (reference sequence). This CDR3 is 14 amino acids long.

This clonotype is labeled medium-sized. This chain joins TRBV6-4 and TRBJ1-1; tentatively, D is TRBD1 (5 bases). V lost 5 bases and J 1 base, leaving 8 bases between the germline ends. Germline V CDR1 and CDR2: MRHNA, SNTAGT. The CDR3 is made up of 13 amino acids. The CDR3 nucleotides are TGTGCCAGCAGTAGGGGAGGGAACACTGAAGCTTTCTTT. This gives the protein CASSRGGNTEAFF.

The chain employs TRBV4-3 and TRBJ1-5, with D uncertain. From germline, CDR1 is LGHNA and CDR2 YSLEER. V was shortened by 0 bases and J by 7 bases, with 13 bases between the two germline ends. The CDR3 consists of 15 residues. The CDR3 protein is CASSQDVKVRQPQHF. The CDR3 DNA sequence: TGCGCCAGCAGCCAAGATGTCAAGGTACGCCAGCCCCAGCATTTT.

This clonotype was observed a handful of times. The chain's CDR3 is CASTEWGRGLDTQYF. The CDR3 coding sequence is TGTGCCAGCACCGAATGGGGCAGGGGGTTAGATACGCAGTATTTT. The chain links TRBV27 to TRBJ2-3, with TRBD1 identical over 7 bases. Germline V CDR1 and CDR2: MNHEY, SMNVEV (reference sequence). The trim removed 7 bases at V and 5 bases at J, leaving 12 bases unmatched. The CDR3 has 15 amino acids.

This clonotype has only a few counts. The rearrangement links TRBV20-1 to TRBJ1-6, with D perhaps matching TRBD1 (5 bases). The germline gives CDR1 DFQATT, CDR2 SNEGSKA (reference sequence). This CDR3 spans 15 amino acids. Trimming removed 4 bases at V and 9 bases at J, with 19 bases between. The CDR3 DNA follows: TGCAGTGCTATCGTTGGGGGTTCTGGAAGTTCACCCCTCCACTTT. This sequence encodes CSAIVGGSGSSPLHF.

The genes are TRBV6-5 and TRBJ2-2; perhaps TRBD1 as D (6 bases). CDR3 size: 16 residues. Germline V gene lookup returns CDR1 MNHEY and CDR2 SVGAGI. The V end was cut by 2 bases, the J end by 2 bases, with 12 bases between. The CDR3 DNA reads TGTGCCAGCAGTTACACAAGGACAGTTAACACCGGGGAGCTGTTTTTT. Translation: CASSYTRTVNTGELFF.

CDR3: CASSTGLAKPTDTQYF. In nucleotides, the CDR3 is TGCGCCAGCAGCACGGGACTAGCAAAGCCCACAGATACGCAGTATTTT. V and J are TRBV5-1 and TRBJ2-3, with 9 bases fitting TRBD2. V was pared by 4 bases and J by 2 bases, with 8 bases of the junction left unmatched. Per the germline V gene, CDR1 is SGHRS and CDR2 is YFSETQ. The CDR3 sequence is 16 residues long. Full variable domain (remainder filled in from reference TRBV5-1 and TRBJ2-3): KAGVTQTPRYLIKTRGQQVTLSCSPISGHRSVSWYQQTPGQGLQFLFEYFSETQRNKGNFPGRFSGRQFSNSRSEMNVSTLELGDSALYLCASSTGLAKPTDTQYFGPGTRLTVL.

This clonotype has just one count. The V call is TRBV6-2 or TRBV6-3, the J call TRBJ2-6; D is ambiguous. Per the germline V gene, CDR1 is MNHEY and CDR2 is SVGEGT. The V end lost 2 bases, the J end lost 0 bases, and 11 bases lay between the germline ends. The CDR3 contains 17 residues. The CDR3: CASSYGAFPSGANVLTF. In DNA, the CDR3 is TGTGCCAGCAGTTACGGCGCCTTCCCCTCTGGGGCCAACGTCCTGACTTTC.

This clonotype was seen more than once but under ten times. The rearrangement uses TRBV20-1 and TRBJ1-1; possible D gene TRBD1, 6 bases. Trimming cost V 0 bases and J 0 bases, with 11 bases left between them. The CDR3 totals 15 residues. Germline V CDR1 and CDR2: DFQATT, SNEGSKA (reference sequence). The CDR3 DNA reads as TGCAGTGCTAGAGATCTGGGACAACTGAACACTGAAGCTTTCTTT. This translates into CSARDLGQLNTEAFF.

The rearrangement uses TRBV6-5 and TRBJ2-7; 10 bases fit TRBD2. The CDR3 is 18 residues long. The germline gives CDR1 MNHEY, CDR2 SVGAGI. The ends lost 2 bases at V and 2 bases at J; junction bases unmatched: 12. CDR3 in DNA: TGTGCCAGCAGTTACGGGGCGGCTAGCGGGAGCATCCCCTACGAGCAGTACTTC. Residues: CASSYGAASGSIPYEQYF.

V usage is TRBV5-5 and J usage is TRBJ2-7, with D possibly matching TRBD1 (6 bases). The germline V gene has CDR1 SGHKS and CDR2 YYEKEE (reference sequence). V was pared by 1 base and J by 5 bases, with 10 bases between. The CDR3 length is 13 residues. The CDR3 DNA reads as TGTGCCAGCAGCTTGCTAAGGGGGAACGAGCAGTACTTC. Translating it yields CASSLLRGNEQYF.

This clonotype has only a few counts. The chain carries TRBV12-3 or TRBV12-4 and TRBJ1-1, with 8 bases matching TRBD1. The length of the CDR3 is 14 residues. After removal of 6 bases from V and 4 bases from J, the junction contained 7 bases not matched to a gene. The CDR3 here is CASSHRTGSTEAFF. Here the CDR3 DNA reads TGTGCCAGCAGCCACCGGACAGGGAGCACTGAAGCTTTCTTT.

For this clonotype: One end of the junction fails to match germline, which may point to a read error. The V gene is TRBV11-2, the J gene TRBJ2-5; 8 nucleotides agree with TRBD2. This CDR3 is built from 17 residues. Per the germline V gene, CDR1 is SGHAT and CDR2 is FQNNGV. The CDR3 DNA sequence: TGTGCCAGCAGCTACCGGGGGCCTCTAGCGGGTCAAGAGACCCAATACTTC. Its translation is CASSYRGPLAGQETQYF.

This clonotype has just a few counts. The chain is built from TRBV19 and TRBJ2-2; D may be TRBD1 (6 bases). V lost 7 bases and J lost 4, with 7 bases in between. There are 12 residues in the CDR3. Germline loops: CDR1 LNHDA, CDR2 SQIVND (reference sequence). The CDR3 DNA sequence: TGTGCCAGTATCAGGGGCACCGGGGAGCTGTTTTTT. Amino acid sequence: CASIRGTGELFF.